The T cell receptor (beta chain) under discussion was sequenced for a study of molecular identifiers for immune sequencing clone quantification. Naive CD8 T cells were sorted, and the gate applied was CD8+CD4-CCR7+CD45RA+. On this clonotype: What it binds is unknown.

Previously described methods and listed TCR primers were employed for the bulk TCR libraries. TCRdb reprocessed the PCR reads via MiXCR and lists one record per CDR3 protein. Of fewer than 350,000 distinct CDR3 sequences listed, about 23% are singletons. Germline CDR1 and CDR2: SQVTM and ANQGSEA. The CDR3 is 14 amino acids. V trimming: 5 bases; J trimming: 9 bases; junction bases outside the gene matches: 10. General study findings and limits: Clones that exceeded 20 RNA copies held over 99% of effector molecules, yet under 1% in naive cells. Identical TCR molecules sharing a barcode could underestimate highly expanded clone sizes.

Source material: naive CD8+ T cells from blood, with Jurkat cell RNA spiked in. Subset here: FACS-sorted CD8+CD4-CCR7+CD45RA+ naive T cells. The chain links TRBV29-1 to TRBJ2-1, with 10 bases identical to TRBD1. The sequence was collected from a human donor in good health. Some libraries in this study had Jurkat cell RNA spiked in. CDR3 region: CSVLPGQGIGEQFF. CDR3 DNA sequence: TGCAGCGTTCTACCGGGACAGGGGATCGGTGAGCAGTTCTTC.